A selection of T cell receptor beta chains follows, all from one sample in a study of CD8 T cells in ankylosing spondylitis. Each CDR3 protein is one row after TCRdb ran MiXCR on the 5' RACE reads. In the table there are 400,000 or so distinct CDR3 sequences, roughly a quarter of which are singletons. The specimen was blood, either unsorted or a sorted T cell fraction (not recorded which). These receptors all stem from a male donor with ankylosing spondylitis. The CDR3 runs from the conserved cysteine through the conserved F or W. D genes are given only for firm matches. Rows may omit the clone size; those that give it use once, few, many or a size class.

V	size	J	D	CDR3	DNA
TRBV7-9	many	TRBJ1-1	TRBD1	CASSRDRGRGEAFF	TGTGCCAGCAGCCGTGACAGGGGGCGCGGTGAAGCTTTCTTT
TRBV3-1	NA	TRBJ1-2	NA	CASSQGGENYGYTF	TGTGCCAGCAGCCAAGGGGGGGAGAACTATGGCTACACCTTC
TRBV2	NA	TRBJ2-1	NA	CASSEGAPSYNEQFF	TGTGCCAGCAGTGAAGGGGCCCCCTCTTACAATGAGCAGTTCTTC
TRBV5-1	few	TRBJ2-2	NA	CASAVFGGDNTGELFF	TGCGCCAGCGCGGTTTTTGGAGGGGATAACACCGGGGAGCTGTTTTTT
TRBV12-3/TRBV12-4	few	TRBJ1-6	NA	CASSLAKRDSPLHF	TGTGCCAGCAGTTTAGCGAAGAGGGATTCACCCCTCCACTTT
TRBV7-2	NA	TRBJ2-5	NA	CASSDSITQYF	TGTGCCAGCAGCGACAGTATTACCCAGTACTTC
TRBV14	NA	TRBJ2-1	NA	CASSQTGRHNEQFF	TGTGCCAGCAGCCAAACGGGGCGACACAATGAGCAGTTCTTC
TRBV4-1	few	TRBJ2-1	TRBD2	CASSQGLSGRAYNEQFF	TGCGCCAGCAGCCAAGGCCTTAGCGGGAGGGCCTACAATGAGCAGTTCTTC
TRBV6-5	NA	TRBJ2-6	NA	CASSYSSSGANVLTF	TGTGCCAGCAGTTACTCGTCCTCTGGGGCCAACGTCCTGACTTTC
TRBV7-9	many	TRBJ2-5	TRBD2	CASSPGLTSGRETQYF	TGTGCCAGCAGCCCCGGGCTGACTAGCGGGAGGGAGACCCAGTACTTC
TRBV20-1	NA	TRBJ1-6	NA	CSARAMGSNSPLHF	TGCAGTGCTAGAGCGATGGGCAGTAATTCACCCCTCCACTTT
TRBV3-1	few	TRBJ2-1	TRBD2	CASSQDFSGRHNEQFF	TGTGCCAGCAGCCAAGATTTCAGCGGGAGGCACAATGAGCAGTTCTTC
TRBV30	once	TRBJ1-3	NA	CAWRAAQGVNTIYF	TGTGCCTGGAGGGCTGCACAGGGTGTAAACACCATATATTTT
TRBV20-1	NA	TRBJ2-3	NA	CSARDGRGRTDTQYF	TGCAGTGCTAGAGATGGGCGGGGGCGCACAGATACGCAGTATTTT
TRBV12-3/TRBV12-4	many	TRBJ1-2	NA	CASSAGYYGYTF	TGTGCCAGCAGTGCAGGGTATTACGGCTACACCTTC
TRBV12-3/TRBV12-4	NA	TRBJ1-3	NA	CASITGHSGNTIYF	TGTGCCAGCATCACAGGGCACTCTGGAAACACCATATATTTT
TRBV7-2	few	TRBJ2-1	NA	CASSLVLMNEQFF	TGTGCCAGCAGCTTAGTACTAATGAATGAGCAGTTCTTC
TRBV9	few	TRBJ1-4	TRBD1	CASSDVTGAHEKLFF	TGTGCCAGCAGCGACGTCACAGGGGCTCATGAAAAACTGTTTTTT
TRBV29-1	NA	TRBJ2-1	TRBD2	CSVDPLGLAGEEGYNEQFF	TGCAGCGTTGATCCCCTCGGACTAGCGGGGGAGGAGGGTTACAATGAGCAGTTCTTC
TRBV10-2	NA	TRBJ1-3	NA	CASSLRHISGNTIYF	TGCGCCAGCAGTTTGAGGCACATCTCTGGAAACACCATATATTTT
TRBV20-1	NA	TRBJ2-2	TRBD2	CSARGGFNTGELFF	TGCAGTGCCCGGGGAGGGTTCAACACCGGGGAGCTGTTTTTT
TRBV12-3/TRBV12-4	NA	TRBJ2-5	NA	CASSRGTAWETQYF	TGTGCCAGCAGCCGCGGGACAGCTTGGGAGACCCAGTACTTC
TRBV12-3/TRBV12-4	many	TRBJ2-5	NA	CASSYQETQYF	TGTGCCAGCAGTTACCAAGAGACCCAGTACTTC
TRBV20-1	NA	TRBJ1-5	TRBD1	CSAGDRVGQPQHF	TGCAGTGCGGGGGACAGGGTGGGCCAGCCCCAGCATTTT
TRBV3-1	NA	TRBJ1-2	TRBD1	CASSPRTGKYGYTF	TGTGCCAGCAGCCCCAGGACAGGGAAGTATGGCTACACCTTC
TRBV3-1	NA	TRBJ2-3	TRBD2	CASSPGLDLDTQYF	TGTGCCAGCAGCCCAGGACTAGATTTAGATACGCAGTATTTT
TRBV29-1	NA	TRBJ2-5	NA	CSVVAQRKQETQYF	TGCAGCGTTGTGGCCCAGAGAAAGCAAGAGACCCAGTACTTC
TRBV3-1	once	TRBJ1-1	TRBD1	CAGSRTGQGRTEAFF	TGTGCCGGCAGCCGAACTGGACAGGGAAGGACTGAAGCTTTCTTT
TRBV10-3	few	TRBJ2-1	NA	CAISEGRARSNEQFF	TGTGCCATCAGTGAGGGACGGGCACGTTCCAATGAGCAGTTCTTC
TRBV24-1	NA	TRBJ2-1	TRBD2	CATSGQRERGNEQFF	TGTGCCACCAGTGGTCAGCGGGAGCGTGGCAATGAGCAGTTCTTC
TRBV27	NA	TRBJ2-7	TRBD1	CASSLAGQGAYKQYF	TGTGCCAGCAGTTTAGCCGGACAGGGGGCGTATAAGCAGTACTTC
TRBV6-1	NA	TRBJ1-6	NA	CASILTRQGNSPLHF	TGTGCCAGCATCTTGACGCGGCAGGGAAATTCACCCCTCCACTTT
TRBV5-1	NA	TRBJ2-1	TRBD1	CASSLGGQGFGEQFF	TGCGCCAGCAGCTTGGGGGGACAGGGGTTTGGTGAGCAGTTCTTC
TRBV2	few	TRBJ2-2	NA	CASKGANTGELFF	TGTGCCAGCAAGGGAGCGAACACCGGGGAGCTGTTTTTT
TRBV4-1	once	TRBJ1-1	NA	CASSQAGGLLNTEAFF	TGCGCCAGCAGCCAAGCCGGGGGCCTTCTGAACACTGAAGCTTTCTTT
TRBV29-1	few	TRBJ2-2	NA	CSVGKQGAGELFF	TGCAGCGTGGGAAAACAGGGCGCCGGGGAGCTGTTTTTT
TRBV28	few	TRBJ1-2	TRBD1	CASSFRGSGYTF	TGTGCCAGCAGTTTCAGGGGGAGCGGCTACACCTTC
TRBV20-1	few	TRBJ1-5	NA	CSAGQWVREQPQHF	TGCAGTGCCGGGCAGTGGGTGAGAGAACAGCCCCAGCATTTT
TRBV15	NA	TRBJ2-1	TRBD1	CATSRDNRGLNEQFF	TGTGCCACCAGCAGAGATAACAGGGGGCTCAATGAGCAGTTCTTC
TRBV20-1	NA	TRBJ2-1	NA	CSARDFGHQFNRNEQFF	TGCAGTGCTAGAGATTTCGGACACCAATTCAACCGGAATGAGCAGTTCTTC
TRBV12-3/TRBV12-4	many	TRBJ2-2	TRBD2	CASRPGLAGVVGTGELFF	TGTGCCAGCAGACCGGGACTAGCGGGAGTCGTAGGCACCGGGGAGCTGTTTTTT
TRBV11-2	few	TRBJ2-5	NA	CASSPTPSGWETQYF	TGTGCCAGCAGCCCAACCCCCAGCGGGTGGGAGACCCAGTACTTC
TRBV3-1	NA	TRBJ2-3	TRBD2	CASSQVSGRAIRTDTQYF	TGTGCCAGCAGCCAAGTAAGCGGGAGGGCCATTCGAACAGATACGCAGTATTTT
TRBV4-2	NA	TRBJ2-3	TRBD2	CASSQDLGAGGEYGTDTQYF	TGTGCCAGCAGCCAAGATCTAGGAGCGGGAGGTGAATATGGCACAGATACGCAGTATTTT
TRBV25-1	NA	TRBJ2-1	NA	CASSEWGEASSYNEQFF	TGTGCCAGCAGTGAATGGGGTGAAGCGAGCTCCTACAATGAGCAGTTCTTC
TRBV29-1	NA	TRBJ2-1	TRBD2	CSVTRGGLVSNEQFF	TGCAGCGTCACGAGGGGTGGACTAGTTTCGAATGAGCAGTTCTTC
TRBV12-3/TRBV12-4	NA	TRBJ2-2	TRBD1	CASSLTGAGTGELFF	TGTGCCAGCAGCCTGACAGGGGCAGGCACCGGGGAGCTGTTTTTT
TRBV20-1	many	TRBJ2-6	NA	CSARDIKSVNVLTF	TGCAGTGCTAGAGATATTAAAAGTGTAAACGTCCTGACTTTC
TRBV12-3/TRBV12-4	NA	TRBJ1-1	NA	CASSFPQTTNTEAFF	TGTGCCAGCAGTTTCCCGCAGACAACCAACACTGAAGCTTTCTTT